The 27 T cell receptor beta chains below were found in one sample sequenced in a study of blood T cell repertoires in COVID-19. Data came from immunoSEQ multiplex PCR; TCRdb stores just in-frame clones and leaves some out. The sample carries approximately 500,000 clones, roughly 91% recorded once. The sample taken for sequencing was peripheral blood. The receptor source for this set is a woman in her 50s with COVID-19, enrolled during active disease.

The chain combines TRBV4-1 with TRBJ2-7; 11 bases are a match to TRBD1. The germline V gene encodes CDR1 MGHRA and CDR2 YSYEKL. J was trimmed by 1 base and V by 3 bases; bases with no gene match: 8. CDR3 length: 17 amino acids. CDR3 loop: CASSHSRTGGLSYEQYF. The CDR3 DNA follows: TGCGCCAGCAGCCATTCTAGGACAGGGGGCTTGTCCTACGAGCAGTACTTC.

The chain employs TRBV19 and TRBJ2-3; TRBD2 matches 16 bases. Germline CDR1 and CDR2: LNHDA and SQIVND (reference sequence). Losses at the gene ends were 4 bases for V and 0 bases for J; bases not matched to a gene: 10. CDR3 length equals 20 residues. This CDR3 is CASSTGLAGGIAVSTDTQYF. The CDR3 nucleotides are TGTGCCAGTAGTACGGGACTAGCGGGGGGGATTGCCGTTAGCACAGATACGCAGTATTTT.

CDR3 amino acids: CASSPGSSGGYFMNTEAFF. DNA for the CDR3: TGTGCCAGCAGTCCCGGGAGTTCGGGGGGTTACTTCATGAACACTGAAGCTTTCTTT. This rearrangement joins TRBV13 to TRBJ1-1; a possible D gene is TRBD1 (5 bases). Germline V gene sequence: CDR1 PRHDT, CDR2 FYEKMQ (reference sequence). With 6 bases removed from V and 0 bases from J, the gap between germline ends came to 26 bases. The CDR3 is 19 residues long.

This clone was found a few times. The rearrangement uses TRBV5-5 and TRBJ1-2; D not certain. Germline V gene data show CDR1 as SGHKS and CDR2 as YYEKEE (reference sequence). The CDR3 contains 13 residues. V was clipped by 2 bases and J by 3 bases, with 8 bases between them. CDR3 sequence (DNA): TGTGCCAGCAGCTTTCTCCCAGACTATGGCTACACCTTC. It is translated as CASSFLPDYGYTF.

This chain links TRBV7-2 with TRBJ2-7; 10 bases map to TRBD2. This CDR3 comprises 15 residues. Per germline, CDR1 SGHTA and CDR2 FQGNSA. The J segment lost 2 bases and the V segment lost 1 base, leaving 2 bases of the junction unmatched. The CDR3 sequence is CASSLELAGTYEQYF. In DNA form, the CDR3 reads TGTGCCAGCAGCTTAGAACTAGCGGGGACCTACGAGCAGTACTTC.

This sequence joins TRBV10-2 and TRBJ1-2, with 9 bases matching TRBD1. This CDR3 comprises 13 residues. The germline gives CDR1 WSHSY, CDR2 SAAADI. V shed 10 bases, J shed 5 bases, and the junction held 8 bases outside the gene matches. The CDR3 bases are TGCGCCACCCACAGGGGGCGTTTGTATGGCTACACCTTC. Protein: CATHRGRLYGYTF.

The chain couples TRBV21-1 to TRBJ1-3. TRBV21-1 is listed as a pseudogene. This CDR3 has 18 residues. CDR3 in amino acids: CASSKQESGLDSGNTIYF. DNA for the CDR3: TGTGCCAGCAGCAAACAAGAGTCGGGACTGGACTCTGGAAACACCATATATTTT.

The chain joins TRBV5-5 to TRBJ1-2; the D is unclear. Germline V CDR1 and CDR2: SGHKS, YYEKEE (reference sequence). V dropped 0 bases and J dropped 1 base, with 13 bases sitting between them. This CDR3 is 16 amino acids long. The DNA for the CDR3 is TGTGCCAGCAGCTTGGAATTGGGCCGCTATAACTATGGCTACACCTTC. Its protein is CASSLELGRYNYGYTF.

This rearrangement joins TRBV19 to TRBJ2-7; possibly TRBD1 for D (5 bases). V lost 5 bases and J lost 5, with 16 bases in between. CDR1 is LNHDA, CDR2 SQIVND, per germline (reference sequence). CDR3 length: 14 residues. In DNA form, the CDR3 reads TGTGCCAGTAGTCCAACGGACATTTTGGACGAGCAGTACTTC. This codes for CASSPTDILDEQYF.

The chain carries TRBV20-1 and TRBJ2-7, with a tentative D call TRBD1 (5 bases). The CDR3 is 11 amino acids. The V gene lost 6 bases and the J gene lost 3 bases, with 9 bases spanning the gap. Germline V CDR1 and CDR2: DFQATT, SNEGSKA (reference sequence). CDR3 amino acids: CSALTGYEQYF. The CDR3 DNA reads as TGCAGTGCATTAACAGGCTACGAGCAGTACTTC.

The chain employs TRBV3-1 (or the pseudogene TRBV3-2) and TRBJ2-5; tentatively, D is TRBD1 (6 bases). The germline CDR1 and CDR2 sequences are LGHDT and YNNKEL (reference sequence). There are 13 residues in the CDR3. The V and J ends lost 0 bases and 7 bases respectively, with 9 bases between them. CDR3 coding DNA: TGTGCCAGCAGCCAAGATATAGGGGGGACCCAGTACTTC. Its protein is CASSQDIGGTQYF.

V and J are TRBV19 and TRBJ1-1; 7 positions agree with TRBD1. The CDR3 is made up of 13 amino acids. Trimming cost V 4 bases and J 7 bases; bases outside gene matches: 6. Per germline, CDR1 LNHDA and CDR2 SQIVND (reference sequence). In DNA form, the CDR3 reads TGTGCCAGTAGTACCCACAGGGGCGGTGAAGCTTTCTTT. It is translated as CASSTHRGGEAFF.

The chain is built from TRBV5-3 and TRBJ1-5, with 7 positions matching TRBD1. TRBV5-3 is identified as an open reading frame with a role that is uncertain. The junction had 8 bases not matched to a gene; V was cut back by 3 bases and J by 5 bases. The CDR3 has 15 amino acids. The CDR3 DNA reads TGTGCCAGAAGCTCGGGACAGTCTTTTGATCAGCCCCAGCATTTT. Protein: CARSSGQSFDQPQHF.

In regard to this clone: At the DNA level, this CDR3 is encoded by other sequences in the same sample as well. The V gene is TRBV9, the J gene TRBJ2-1, with D possibly matching TRBD1 (6 bases). CDR3 length equals 12 residues. Germline CDR1 is SGDLS and CDR2 is YYNGEE. V was pared by 2 bases and J by 10 bases, with 10 bases between. The CDR3 here is CASSVGGREQFF. As DNA, the CDR3 is TGTGCCAGCAGCGTTGGGGGCCGAGAGCAGTTCTTC.

This chain connects TRBV10-3 to TRBJ2-7, with TRBD2 matching 9 bases. CDR1 is ENHRY, CDR2 SYGVKD, per germline. With V trimmed by 10 bases and J by 0 bases, 7 bases remained unmatched. The CDR3 covers 14 residues. CDR3 sequence: CATQTSGDSYEQYF. CDR3 DNA: TGTGCCACCCAGACTAGCGGAGACTCCTACGAGCAGTACTTC.

This chain uses TRBV24-1 with TRBJ2-1; 8 bases are a match to TRBD1. The V gene's germline CDR1 is KGHDR and CDR2 SFDVKD. There are 18 residues in the CDR3. J gave up 0 bases and V 3 bases, and 9 bases lay outside the gene matches. The CDR3 sequence: CATSDAPGGHSSYNEQFF. CDR3 nucleotides: TGTGCCACCAGTGATGCTCCAGGGGGCCACTCCTCCTACAATGAGCAGTTCTTC.

V gene TRBV6-6 combines with J gene TRBJ1-2; D gene unclear. There are 13 residues in the CDR3. V was pared by 10 bases and J by 8 bases, with 20 bases between. Germline V lookup: CDR1 MNHNY, CDR2 SVGAGI (reference sequence). The CDR3 DNA reads as TGTGCCACCTCCGAGGCCTCCCCGGGGGGCTACACCTTC. The encoded protein is CATSEASPGGYTF.

The chain uses TRBV6-5 and TRBJ2-5; tentatively, D is TRBD1 (6 bases). The CDR3 covers 15 residues. V shed 5 bases and J shed 5 bases, with 18 bases lying between them. Germline CDR1 MNHEY, CDR2 SVGAGI. The CDR3 loop reads CASSQRQVQGETQYF. The DNA of the CDR3 is TGTGCCAGCAGTCAACGACAGGTTCAGGGGGAGACCCAGTACTTC.

The chain uses TRBV27 and TRBJ1-6, with 8 nucleotides matching TRBD1. The CDR3 consists of 15 residues. Germline-derived CDR1 and CDR2 are MNHEY and SMNVEV (reference sequence). The ends lost 5 bases at V and 9 bases at J; junction bases unmatched: 9. DNA of the CDR3: TGTGCCAGCAGTGCCTTACAGGGGGTGAGTTCACCCCTCCACTTT. Its protein is CASSALQGVSSPLHF.

The chain links TRBV6-5 to TRBJ2-3; a weak D match, TRBD1 (6 bases). CDR3 size: 13 residues. The germline V and J ends were trimmed by 5 bases and 9 bases, with 15 bases remaining between them. Germline V gives CDR1 MNHEY, CDR2 SVGAGI. This chain's CDR3 is CASSIAGAETQYF. The CDR3 coding sequence is TGTGCCAGCAGTATCGCAGGGGCGGAGACGCAGTATTTT.

This rearrangement joins TRBV30 to TRBJ2-7, with 8 nucleotides matching TRBD2. The CDR3 has 13 residues. After removal of 7 bases from V and 2 bases from J, the junction contained 7 bases not matched to a gene. The germline V gene encodes CDR1 GTSNPN and CDR2 SVGIG (reference sequence). DNA for the CDR3: TGTGCCTACCGCGTCGGGGGGGCCTACGAGCAGTACTTC. It specifies CAYRVGGAYEQYF.

V and J are TRBV6-1 and TRBJ1-4, with TRBD1 matching over 11 bases. Trimming removed 4 bases from V and 2 bases from J; junction bases left unmatched: 3. The CDR3 loop spans 16 amino acids. From germline, CDR1 is MNHNS and CDR2 SASEGT. CDR3 sequence reads: CASSVGQGVTNEKLFF. The CDR3, as DNA: TGTGCCAGCAGTGTGGGACAGGGGGTCACTAATGAAAAACTGTTTTTT.

This chain joins TRBV7-2 and TRBJ1-3; no clear D. CDR3 length: 15 residues. CDR1 and CDR2 (germline): SGHTA, FQGNSA. The V end lost 3 bases, the J end lost 2 bases, and 11 bases lay between the germline ends. The CDR3 sequence is CASSFSGITGNTIYF. The CDR3 nucleotides are TGTGCCAGCAGCTTCTCAGGCATAACTGGAAACACCATATATTTT.

This clone came up a few times. Other DNA sequences within the sample encode an identical CDR3. The V gene is TRBV30, the J gene TRBJ1-2, with D uncertain. The germline CDR1 and CDR2 sequences are GTSNPN and SVGIG (reference sequence). Deletions cut 0 bases from V and 2 bases from J, with 7 bases between. The CDR3 is 13 amino acids. CDR3 loop: CAWSVGRNYGYTF. The CDR3 DNA follows: TGTGCCTGGAGTGTTGGGAGGAACTATGGCTACACCTTC.

V gene TRBV29-1 combines with J gene TRBJ1-4; 7 positions match TRBD1. There are 12 residues in the CDR3. Unmatched junction bases numbered 2, after V lost 5 bases and J lost 5 bases. The germline V gene has CDR1 SQVTM and CDR2 ANQGSEA. The CDR3 is CSVLTGNEKLFF. In DNA, the CDR3 is TGCAGCGTTCTGACAGGGAATGAAAAACTGTTTTTT.

The chain employs TRBV20-1 and TRBJ2-3; D not certain. Per germline, CDR1 DFQATT and CDR2 SNEGSKA (reference sequence). The CDR3 sequence is 13 residues long. Trimming shortened V by 3 bases and J by 0 bases, and 7 bases separated the two germline ends. CDR3 residues: CSASGASTDTQYF. CDR3 DNA: TGCAGTGCTAGTGGCGCAAGCACAGATACGCAGTATTTT.

The rearrangement links TRBV29-1 to TRBJ1-5; 8 bases are shared with TRBD1. Per germline, CDR1 SQVTM and CDR2 ANQGSEA. This CDR3 region has 15 residues. With 4 bases clipped from V and 8 bases from J, the junction kept 13 bases outside the gene matches. CDR3 nucleotide sequence: TGCAGCGTTGGGGGTGGACAGGGAATGTTTGAGCCCCAGCATTTT. Translating gives CSVGGGQGMFEPQHF.